This note documents a single T cell receptor (beta chain) sequence. This clonotype was seen at least ten times. Which antigen it targets is not known. Base qualities were left out, and no much larger clone turns up one base away. Taken from cysteine to phenylalanine, the CDR3 has 13 residues. Only the CDR3 part of the read is kept: 39 bases, read in frame from the first base. CDR1 is given as LGHDT and CDR2 as YNNKEL, both from the germline V gene (reference sequence). The V and J ends are trimmed by 6 bases and 5 bases, leaving 13 bases between them. This specimen belongs to a study of naive and memory T cell subsets (dated by TCRdb to the late 2010s). About the study as a whole: The figure summarizing the skin biopsy and whole blood samples listed roughly ten blood donors, 7 tuberculin skin test biopsies and 3 saline control biopsies. Skin biopsies were taken from tuberculin skin test sites or from saline-injected control sites and were processed for RNA extraction as described before. PCR2 was typically performed as a SYBR Green qPCR that was stopped at a set threshold, although end-point PCR (roughly 6 cycles) could be used instead for low-input samples. Overall study results and their limits: Higher TCR numbers at tuberculin skin test sites were interpreted as T cell infiltration of a delayed type IV hypersensitivity reaction. The RNA-based method was acknowledged to be potentially sensitive to changes in TCR transcripts with T cell activation and differentiation. TCR sequences were reportedly obtained from both types of skin biopsy, with many more TCRs found at tuberculin skin test sites. Details of skin biopsy collection and RNA processing were not given in the paper but were referenced to earlier studies.

The sample's treatment or condition label, decoded: skin biopsy from PPD injection site in Mantoux-positive individual. The study reported a robust and sensitive protocol to amplify, sequence and analyze TCRs, based on 3' ligation of a UMI-containing oligonucleotide to TCR cDNA. The tuberculin skin test biopsies were taken from PPD-injected sites in individuals who had a positive Mantoux test. Total RNA was used without cell sorting and was treated with RQ1 DNase before reverse transcription, with a target input of 1 to 1000 ng. Libraries were prepared from skin biopsies and whole blood so that pipeline robustness could be tested in samples in which T cells form a minority population. Receptor amplification or capture employed UMI-ligation and nested PCR. The ligated cDNA was amplified by four rounds of PCR, in which nested alpha and beta constant region primers were used together with the SP2 primer. For the blood and skin samples, reverse transcription of TCR RNA was done with SuperScript IV along with alpha and beta constant region primers. T4 RNA ligase 1 was used to ligate an oligonucleotide containing the Illumina SP2 primer and a UMI to the 3' end of the cDNA. To prevent hairpin formation, the 12-nucleotide UMI was made up of two random hexamers with an eight-base spacer between them. From the second PCR onward, the TCR alpha and beta chain libraries were handled separately, and dual indexing was used for multiplexing. After pooling, the indexed libraries were analyzed by capillary electrophoresis and sequenced on either an Illumina MiSeq or NextSeq. PhiX DNA at roughly 4.5-8% was spiked into libraries to increase base diversity and improve cluster recognition. The published analysis was carried out like this. UMIs were extracted from read 2 by Demultiplexor and combined with the TCR sequence from read 1, and reads were split according to sample indices. V and J genes and V-J junctions were identified by Decombinator, which gave every TCR a five-part identifier that included V and J deletions. Collapsinator used UMIs to correct sequencing errors and PCR amplification heterogeneity, yielding UMI-based abundance per TCR. CDR3Translator turned identifiers into nucleotide sequence, translated the nucleotide sequence into amino acids, and pulled out CDR3 regions based on terminal motifs. Error-corrected counts of alpha and beta TCRs from blood and skin were compared after being normalized to the amount of input RNA. The public reads were run again by TCRdb, first through fastp at Q25 and then through MiXCR, and only productive beta chains were kept. Every CDR3 protein is listed once, alongside the most common genes and DNA of its rows. TCRdb's processing, not the authors' own work, is the source of the V and J calls. The sample records some 21,000 distinct CDR3 sequences, 5.5% to 7.5% of which are singletons. Clones ranked in the top ten supply about 6% of the sample.

Material: skin, obtained from a tuberculin skin test site. The origin of this receptor is an adult in good health. The sequence links TRBV3-1 to TRBJ1-1; the D gene is unclear. The DNA is TGTGCCAGCAGGAAAAACGAAGGGACTGAAGCTTTCTTT. It is translated as CASRKNEGTEAFF.